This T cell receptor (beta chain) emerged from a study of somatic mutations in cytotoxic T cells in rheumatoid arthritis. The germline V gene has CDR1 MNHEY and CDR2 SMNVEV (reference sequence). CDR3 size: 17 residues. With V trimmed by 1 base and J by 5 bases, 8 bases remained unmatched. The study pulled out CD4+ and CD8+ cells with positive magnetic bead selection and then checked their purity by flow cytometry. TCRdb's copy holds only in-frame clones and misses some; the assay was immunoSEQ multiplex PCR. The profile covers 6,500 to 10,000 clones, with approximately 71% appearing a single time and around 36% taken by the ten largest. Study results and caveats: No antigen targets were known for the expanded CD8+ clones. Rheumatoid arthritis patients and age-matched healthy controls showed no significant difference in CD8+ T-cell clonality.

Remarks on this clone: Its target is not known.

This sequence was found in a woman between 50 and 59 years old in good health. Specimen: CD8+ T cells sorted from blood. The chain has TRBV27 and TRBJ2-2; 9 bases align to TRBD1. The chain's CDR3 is CASSLFSTGGDTGELFF. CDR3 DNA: TGTGCCAGCAGTTTATTCTCAACAGGGGGCGATACCGGGGAGCTGTTTTTT.